These 17 T cell receptor beta chains share one sample of origin, sequenced in a study of blood T cell repertoires in COVID-19. Using immunoSEQ multiplex PCR, the repertoire was profiled, and TCRdb retains in-frame clones only, with some absent. The data show about 210,000 clones, approximately 85% seen once. The sample comprised peripheral blood. The origin of the receptors is a woman between 65 and 79 years old with COVID-19, enrolled during active disease.

V and J are TRBV29-1 and TRBJ1-2; 9 bases agree with TRBD1. The CDR3 sequence is 15 residues long. Looked up from germline, CDR1 is SQVTM and CDR2 is ANQGSEA. V was clipped by 1 base and J by 4 bases; unmatched bases: 7. CDR3 amino acids: CSVEVLGQGLYGYTF. CDR3 nucleotides: TGCAGCGTTGAAGTGCTGGGACAGGGCCTCTATGGCTACACCTTC.

This clone was seen only once. This sequence joins TRBV7-2 and TRBJ1-2; 8 bases map to TRBD1. Trimming took 6 bases from V and 2 from J; bases not matched to a gene: 8. Germline-derived CDR1 and CDR2 are SGHTA and FQGNSA. The CDR3 extends over 15 amino acids. In DNA, the CDR3 is TGTGCCAGCAGTACAGGGGGGACAGGAAACTATGGCTACACCTTC. This translates into CASSTGGTGNYGYTF. Variable domain in full (rest from reference TRBV7-2 and TRBJ1-2): GAGVSQSPSNKVTEKGKDVELRCDPISGHTALYWYRQSLGQGLEFLIYFQGNSAPDKSGLPSDRFSAERTGGSVSTLTIQRTQQEDSAVYLCASSTGGTGNYGYTFGSGTRLTVV.

This chain connects TRBV7-9 to TRBJ1-2; 9 nucleotides align to TRBD1. The CDR3 loop spans 16 amino acids. V trimming: 5 bases; J trimming: 4 bases; junction bases outside the gene matches: 11. Per the germline V gene, CDR1 is SEHNR and CDR2 is FQNEAQ (reference sequence). CDR3 region: CASSLDTGGVSYGYTF. Here the CDR3 DNA reads TGTGCCAGCAGCCTAGATACAGGGGGCGTCAGCTATGGCTACACCTTC.

The chain couples TRBV6-5 to TRBJ2-1, with no clear D. This CDR3 region has 15 residues. Germline values: CDR1 MNHEY, CDR2 SVGAGI. V lost 0 bases and J 4 bases, leaving 10 bases between the germline ends. The CDR3 coding sequence is TGTGCCAGCAGTTACTCGTGGAGTTGGTACAATGAGCAGTTCTTC. Its translation is CASSYSWSWYNEQFF.

The rearrangement uses TRBV5-4 and TRBJ1-3; no clear D. This CDR3 spans 16 amino acids. Trimming removed 0 bases from V and 1 base from J, with 11 bases in between. Germline loops: CDR1 SGHNT, CDR2 YYREEE (reference sequence). The CDR3 is CASSLGGSRSGNTIYF. CDR3 in DNA: TGTGCCAGCAGCTTGGGAGGGAGTAGGTCTGGAAACACCATATATTTT.

V usage is TRBV6-4 and J usage is TRBJ2-7; 9 nucleotides match TRBD1. The V gene's germline CDR1 is MRHNA and CDR2 SNTAGT. There are 13 residues in the CDR3. The junction had 3 bases not matched to a gene; V was cut back by 2 bases and J by 7 bases. In DNA, the CDR3 is TGTGCCAGCAGTGACGAGACAGGGGGAGAGCAGTACTTC. Protein sequence: CASSDETGGEQYF.

V usage is TRBV28 and J usage is TRBJ1-5, with D hard to call. Trimming shortened V by 5 bases and J by 3 bases, and 17 bases separated the two germline ends. The CDR3 has 16 residues. Germline V gene data show CDR1 as MDHEN and CDR2 as SYDVKM. The CDR3 loop reads CASSTLQQVVNQPQHF. The CDR3 DNA follows: TGTGCCAGCAGTACCCTACAGCAGGTGGTCAATCAGCCCCAGCATTTT.

V usage is TRBV6-5 and J usage is TRBJ1-5; D is possibly TRBD1 (5 bases). Germline V gene data show CDR1 as MNHEY and CDR2 as SVGAGI. V dropped 2 bases and J dropped 5 bases, with 13 bases sitting between them. CDR3 length: 15 amino acids. The DNA for the CDR3 is TGTGCCAGCAGTTACGGGGGAGGTCGGGATCAGCCCCAGCATTTT. It specifies CASSYGGGRDQPQHF.

This clone appeared a single time. This chain uses TRBV6-1 with TRBJ1-2; D ambiguous. CDR1 is MNHNS, CDR2 SASEGT, per germline. Trimming left V 2 bases short and J 0 bases short, with 16 bases between. The CDR3 length is 17 residues. CDR3: CASSERSTGSANYGYTF. DNA of the CDR3: TGTGCCAGCAGTGAACGGTCGACGGGATCCGCTAACTATGGCTACACCTTC.

The rearrangement links TRBV11-1 to TRBJ2-2, with TRBD1 matching 8 bases. CDR1 SGHAT and CDR2 FQDESV come from the germline V gene (reference sequence). The CDR3 runs to 15 residues. The trim removed 5 bases at V and 7 bases at J, leaving 9 bases unmatched. CDR3 protein: CASSPNQGALGELFF. The CDR3 nucleotides read TGTGCCAGCAGCCCCAACCAGGGGGCTCTCGGGGAGCTGTTTTTT.

The chain has TRBV5-1 and TRBJ1-1; TRBD1 matches 8 bases. The V and J ends lost 4 bases and 6 bases, in that order; junction bases with no gene match: 11. The length of the CDR3 is 15 residues. Germline lookup yields CDR1 SGHRS and CDR2 YFSETQ. The chain's CDR3 is CASSPQDRAGAEAFF. The CDR3 nucleotides read TGCGCCAGCAGCCCCCAGGACAGGGCGGGAGCTGAAGCTTTCTTT.

The CDR3 reads CASSRGLWETQYF. CDR3 DNA: TGTGCCAGCAGCCGGGGACTTTGGGAGACCCAGTACTTC. The chain carries TRBV7-3 and TRBJ2-5, with D perhaps TRBD2 (6 bases). V lost 5 bases and J lost 5, with 12 bases in between. In germline, CDR1 is SGHTA, CDR2 FQGTGA. The CDR3 length is 13 residues.

The CDR3 reads CASSLVAPYSNQPQHF. CDR3 DNA sequence: TGTGCCAGCAGTCTCGTGGCACCTTATAGCAATCAGCCCCAGCATTTT. J is TRBJ1-5 and V is TRBV27; D call uncertain. CDR1 is MNHEY and CDR2 is SMNVEV in the germline V gene (reference sequence). V dropped 5 bases and J dropped 0 bases, with 14 bases sitting between them. The length of the CDR3 is 16 residues.

The chain combines TRBV12-3 or TRBV12-4 with TRBJ2-5; D unresolved. Trimming shortened V by 3 bases and J by 4 bases, and 9 bases separated the two germline ends. The CDR3 has 13 amino acids. Written as DNA, the CDR3 is TGTGCCAGCAGTTTTGGTAGCTTAGAGACCCAGTACTTC. It translates to CASSFGSLETQYF.

The chain has TRBV14 and TRBJ1-6; D not certain. Germline CDR1 reads SGHDN; CDR2 reads FVKESK. V lost 1 base and J 7 bases, leaving 20 bases between the germline ends. The CDR3 is 18 residues long. The CDR3 loop is CASSQGMGSAFGNSPLHF. The DNA for the CDR3 is TGTGCCAGCAGCCAAGGGATGGGGAGCGCATTTGGGAATTCACCCCTCCACTTT.

The V gene is TRBV11-3, the J gene TRBJ1-1, with 7 positions matching TRBD1. Germline V gene sequence: CDR1 SGHNT, CDR2 YENEEA. After removal of 0 bases from V and 10 bases from J, the junction contained 8 bases not matched to a gene. The CDR3 length is 14 residues. This CDR3 reads CASSLDGRDRAAFF. Here the CDR3 DNA reads TGTGCCAGCAGCTTAGATGGTCGAGACAGGGCAGCTTTCTTT.

This clone was observed a single time. The chain is built from TRBV11-3 and TRBJ2-1; tentatively, D is TRBD2 (5 bases). This CDR3 region has 12 residues. Germline V gene sequence: CDR1 SGHNT, CDR2 YENEEA. The V and J ends lost 4 bases and 5 bases respectively, with 6 bases between them. The CDR3 nucleotides read TGTGCCAGCAGCTACGGGGACAATGAGCAGTTCTTC. The encoded protein is CASSYGDNEQFF.